This is a list of T cell receptor beta chains from one sample in a study of vaccination and CD4 T cells after COVID-19. One entry per CDR3 protein, called by TCRdb with MiXCR from the PCR reads. The table shows around 7,600 distinct CDR3 sequences, with around 50% occurring only once. The antigens these receptors bind are not known. Specimen: CD4+ T cells from blood, cultured in vitro. These receptors were taken from a human donor in good health. CDR3s include the opening cysteine and the closing phenylalanine or tryptophan. The D gene is left open where the match is weak. Size values are once, few and many counts, or a class for expanded clones, and some rows have none.

>NA|NA|TRBV20-1|TRBJ1-5
TGCAGTGCTAGGTCCCCGAGGGGGAACAATCAGCCCCAGCATTTT
CSARSPRGNNQPQHF
>NA|NA|TRBV20-1|TRBJ2-1
TGCAGTGCCGGCTACAGCTCCTACAATGAGCAGTTCTTC
CSAGYSSYNEQFF
>TRBD2|NA|TRBV15|TRBJ2-1
TGTGCCACCAGCTCCCCCTCCGCGACTAGCTACAAGAGCTCCTACAATGAGCAGTTCTTC
CATSSPSATSYKSSYNEQFF
>NA|NA|TRBV7-2|TRBJ1-1
TGTGCCAGCAGCTTAGGTCCAGGGGAGCTACTGAACACTGAAGCTTTCTTT
CASSLGPGELLNTEAFF
>TRBD2|few|TRBV15|TRBJ2-7
TGTGCCACCAGCAGAGAAATTGGGACTATACCTGGCGAGCAGTACTTC
CATSREIGTIPGEQYF
>NA|few|TRBV7-9|TRBJ2-4
TGTGCCAGCAGCCCACTAGCTGGGAAGGAGGCGGCCAAAAACATTCAGTACTTC
CASSPLAGKEAAKNIQYF
>NA|few|TRBV7-2|TRBJ1-6
TGTGCCAGCAGCTCCAAGACGGGAAATTCACCCCTCCACTTT
CASSSKTGNSPLHF
>TRBD2|NA|TRBV20-1|TRBJ2-3
TGCAGTGCTGGGACGTGGAGCGGGGCCACAGATACGCAGTATTTT
CSAGTWSGATDTQYF
>NA|NA|TRBV4-1|TRBJ2-4
TGCGCCAGCAGCCAACTAGGGGGAGCCAAAAACATTCAGTACTTC
CASSQLGGAKNIQYF
>TRBD1|NA|TRBV27|TRBJ1-1
TGTGCCACCCGAGCCAGGGGGCCTTGGAACACTGAAGCTTTCTTT
CATRARGPWNTEAFF
>TRBD1|once|TRBV28|TRBJ1-2
TGTGCCAGCAGGAGGGGAGGACAGGGACAAACGGGAGCTGGCTACACCTTC
CASRRGGQGQTGAGYTF
>NA|NA|TRBV7-2|TRBJ2-5
TGTGCCAGCAGCCGCCCTGGTGGGGGCTTCCAAGAGACCCAGTACTTC
CASSRPGGGFQETQYF
>TRBD1|once|TRBV2|TRBJ1-2
TGTGCCAGCAGTGAGATAAGAGGGGGCGGCTATGGCTACACCTTC
CASSEIRGGGYGYTF
>NA|NA|TRBV28|TRBJ1-3
TGTGCCAGCATTGACAGTCGGGGAAACACCATATATTTT
CASIDSRGNTIYF
>TRBD2|few|TRBV20-1|TRBJ2-3
TGCAGTGCTAGTCGGGGGGGCACAGATACGCAGTATTTT
CSASRGGTDTQYF
>NA|NA|TRBV7-2|TRBJ1-2
TGTGCCAGCAGCTTGAGGCCCGAAGCCGGAAGAAACTATGGCTACACCTTC
CASSLRPEAGRNYGYTF
>NA|NA|TRBV20-1|TRBJ1-3
TGCAGTGCTAGAGAGGGGGCGAGAGGTAACACCATATATTTT
CSAREGARGNTIYF
>TRBD1|NA|TRBV20-1|TRBJ2-5
TGCAGTGCTGGGACAGGGTTTGGAGAGACCCAGTACTTC
CSAGTGFGETQYF
>TRBD1|NA|TRBV20-1|TRBJ2-1
TGCAGTGCTCCCCGGACAGGGGGCGATGAGCAGTTCTTC
CSAPRTGGDEQFF
>TRBD1|few|TRBV6-4|TRBJ1-2
TGTGCCAGCAGCGTACAGGGGGGAACCTATGGCTACACCTTC
CASSVQGGTYGYTF
>TRBD1|NA|TRBV12-3/TRBV12-4|TRBJ2-5
TGTGCCAGCAGCCTGACAGGGTTGGAGGAGACCCAGTACTTC
CASSLTGLEETQYF
>TRBD1|NA|TRBV7-2|TRBJ1-5
TGTGCCAGCAGCTACCGGTTTAGGACAGGGGGCAATCAGCCCCAGCATTTT
CASSYRFRTGGNQPQHF
>NA|medium-sized|TRBV20-1|TRBJ2-3
TGCAGTGCTAGAGATCGCGCCGGGAGTGTCACAGATACGCAGTATTTT
CSARDRAGSVTDTQYF
>NA|few|TRBV20-1|TRBJ1-2
TGCAGTGCTAGCGAGGACAGCTATGGCTACACCTTC
CSASEDSYGYTF
>NA|few|TRBV15|TRBJ1-1
TGTGCCACCAGCAGGGGGGGGCTCACTGAAGCTTTCTTT
CATSRGGLTEAFF
>TRBD1|few|TRBV6-5|TRBJ1-6
TGTGCCAGCAGCTACCGGGAGGACAGGGGGCTTTCACCCCTCCACTTT
CASSYREDRGLSPLHF
>TRBD2|NA|TRBV7-2|TRBJ2-7
TGTGCCAGCAGCCCAGGGACTAGCGGGATCTCTCGCGGTGAGCAGTACTTC
CASSPGTSGISRGEQYF
>TRBD2|NA|TRBV19|TRBJ2-3
TGTGCCAGTAGTAGCCCCCCGACTAGCGGGGGGAGGTATACGCAGTATTTT
CASSSPPTSGGRYTQYF
>NA|NA|TRBV7-2|TRBJ1-5
TGTGCCAGCAGCACCGTAAGGATGTCCCAGCATTTT
CASSTVRMSQHF
>TRBD1|few|TRBV7-9|TRBJ1-1
TGTGCCAGCAGCTCCATGACAGGGGGTGACGCTTTCTTT
CASSSMTGGDAFF
>NA|NA|TRBV20-1|TRBJ1-5
TGCAGTGCTAACCATCAGCCCCAGCATTTT
CSANHQPQHF
>TRBD2|NA|TRBV5-4|TRBJ2-7
TGTGCCAGCAGCTTGTTTTCGGGGGGAAGCGAGCAGTACTTC
CASSLFSGGSEQYF
>NA|NA|TRBV25-1|TRBJ2-1
TGTGCCAGCAGTGAATTCACACCTAGCTCCTACAATGAGCAGTTCTTC
CASSEFTPSSYNEQFF
>NA|NA|TRBV7-2|TRBJ1-5
TGTGCCAGCAGTTGGGCAGGTTATAGCAATCAGCCCCAGCATTTT
CASSWAGYSNQPQHF
>NA|medium-sized|TRBV15|TRBJ1-2
TGTGCCACCAGCTCAGGAGACAGCCCCTATGGCTACACCTTC
CATSSGDSPYGYTF
>TRBD1|NA|TRBV2|TRBJ1-1
TGTGCCAGCAGCCCAACAGGGGTCGCTGAAGCTTTCTTT
CASSPTGVAEAFF
>TRBD1|NA|TRBV6-4|TRBJ1-2
TGTGCCAGCAGTTCGTGGACAGGTGGATATGGCTACACCTTC
CASSSWTGGYGYTF
>NA|few|TRBV7-2|TRBJ2-5
TGTGCCAGCAGCTTATTTGGCGGGGACGTAGAGACCCAGTACTTC
CASSLFGGDVETQYF
>NA|few|TRBV2|TRBJ2-2
TGTGCCAGCAGTGGATCGCAGAACACCGGGGAGCTGTTTTTT
CASSGSQNTGELFF
>TRBD1|once|TRBV2|TRBJ2-2
TGTGCCAGCAGCCAGGGACAGGCGCTGGCCGGGGAGCTGTTTTTT
CASSQGQALAGELFF
>TRBD2|few|TRBV20-1|TRBJ2-3
TGCAGTGCTACGGGACTAGCAGACAACACAGATACGCAGTATTTT
CSATGLADNTDTQYF
>TRBD2|NA|TRBV19|TRBJ2-1
TGTGCCAGTACGCCACTAGCGGGGGGTACGAATGAGCAGTTCTTC
CASTPLAGGTNEQFF
>TRBD1|few|TRBV2|TRBJ1-2
TGTGCCAGCAGGCCGACAGGGGTCTATGGCTACACCTTC
CASRPTGVYGYTF
>NA|NA|TRBV20-1|TRBJ2-5
TGCAGTGCTAGAAGGGGACACCCCGGGACCCAGTACTTC
CSARRGHPGTQYF
>TRBD1|NA|TRBV6-1|TRBJ1-5
TGTGCCAACTCACAGGGGGTCAATCAGCCCCAGCATTTT
CANSQGVNQPQHF
>NA|NA|TRBV20-1|TRBJ1-6
TGCAGTGCTAGAGGGGGACCGCTCATCTATAATTCACCCCTCCACTTT
CSARGGPLIYNSPLHF
>TRBD2|NA|TRBV7-9|TRBJ2-1
TGTGCCAGCAGCTTCAGACTAGCGGCCAACAATGAGCAGTTCTTC
CASSFRLAANNEQFF
>TRBD2|NA|TRBV6-1|TRBJ2-7
TGTGCCAGCGTGAGCGGGACTAGCGCTTTTTACGAGCAGTACTTC
CASVSGTSAFYEQYF